This is a list of T cell receptor beta chains from one sample in a study of T cell responses to AZD1222 COVID-19 vaccine. The data were produced by immunoSEQ multiplex PCR, yet TCRdb's version contains in-frame clones alone and is incomplete. The repertoire consists of around 140,000 clones, with roughly nine tenths occurring once and the leading ten covering 4.5% to 6.5%. The starting material was peripheral blood, obtained on day 0 of AZD1222 vaccination. The receptors stem from an adult in good health. The CDR3 runs from the conserved cysteine through the conserved F or W. Fields, in order: J gene, D gene, V gene, clone size, CDR3 DNA, CDR3 protein. D genes are given only for firm matches. A clone size is listed for some rows: how often the clone was seen (once, few, many), or a class if it is expanded.

J: TRBJ1-5; D: TRBD1; V: TRBV19; size: -; DNA: TGTGCCAGTAGTCCGGGACAGAAAAATCAGCCCCAGCATTTT; CDR3: CASSPGQKNQPQHF
J: TRBJ1-5; D: -; V: TRBV28; size: -; DNA: TGTGCCAGCAGTCAGGGGAGGTATAGCAATCAGCCCCAGCATTTT; CDR3: CASSQGRYSNQPQHF
J: TRBJ2-7; D: TRBD1; V: TRBV27; size: once; DNA: TGTGCCAGCAGTGACGGGACAGGGGGCTTTTACGAGCAGTACTTC; CDR3: CASSDGTGGFYEQYF
J: TRBJ2-5; D: -; V: TRBV4-1; size: once; DNA: TGCGCCAGCTCGCGGACCGGAGGGCCCCAAGAGACCCAGTACTTC; CDR3: CASSRTGGPQETQYF
J: TRBJ2-1; D: TRBD1; V: TRBV2; size: -; DNA: TGTGCCAGCAGGCCCAGTACAGGGGGTACCTACAATGAGCAGTTCTTC; CDR3: CASRPSTGGTYNEQFF
J: TRBJ1-6; D: TRBD1; V: TRBV9; size: -; DNA: TGTGCCAGCAGCGTCGGGACAGGGGGTAATTCACCCCTCCACTTT; CDR3: CASSVGTGGNSPLHF
J: TRBJ2-1; D: -; V: TRBV19; size: -; DNA: TGTGCCAGCCGCCGTGAGAGACTAGACAATGAGCAGTTCTTC; CDR3: CASRRERLDNEQFF
J: TRBJ1-5; D: TRBD1; V: TRBV5-5; size: -; DNA: TGTGCCAGCAGCTTAGGGACAGGGGGAGGCAATCAGCCCCAGCATTTT; CDR3: CASSLGTGGGNQPQHF
J: TRBJ1-2; D: TRBD1; V: TRBV18; size: -; DNA: TGTGCCAGCTCACTAGGCGGACAGGGTCACGGCTACACCTTC; CDR3: CASSLGGQGHGYTF
J: TRBJ2-7; D: TRBD2; V: TRBV19; size: -; DNA: TGTGCCAGTACATCGGGGACTAGCGGGAACTACGAGCAGTACTTC; CDR3: CASTSGTSGNYEQYF
J: TRBJ2-1; D: TRBD2; V: TRBV7-2; size: -; DNA: TGTGCCAGCAGCTTAGTCCCAGCGGGAGGGAGGAATGAGCAGTTCTTC; CDR3: CASSLVPAGGRNEQFF
J: TRBJ2-3; D: -; V: TRBV7-2; size: once; DNA: TGTGCCAGCAGCTTAGGTTCAGGCGGCACAGATACGCAGTATTTT; CDR3: CASSLGSGGTDTQYF
J: TRBJ1-1; D: -; V: TRBV7-3; size: -; DNA: TGTGCCAGCAGCTGGCGGCCGAACACTGAAGCTTTCTTT; CDR3: CASSWRPNTEAFF
J: TRBJ2-7; D: -; V: TRBV18; size: -; DNA: TGTGCCAGCTCACCAGGGGGAAGCTCCTACGAGCAGTACTTC; CDR3: CASSPGGSSYEQYF
J: TRBJ1-2; D: -; V: TRBV27; size: -; DNA: TGTGCCAGCAGTTTAAGAGGGGGCTATGGCTACACCTTC; CDR3: CASSLRGGYGYTF
J: TRBJ1-5; D: -; V: TRBV7-2; size: -; DNA: TGTGCCAGCAGCTTAAGGGGATTCGATCAGCCCCAGCATTTT; CDR3: CASSLRGFDQPQHF
J: TRBJ1-1; D: -; V: TRBV18; size: once; DNA: TGTGCCAGCTCACGCCTCCAGGGTAACACTGAAGAAGCTTTCTTT; CDR3: CASSRLQGNTEEAFF